The 30 T cell receptor beta chains reported below all come from one sample, sequenced in a study of T cells in Graves' hyperthyroidism and ophthalmopathy. Amplification yielded TCR beta CDR3 regions, with RNA transcripts as the source. Initially, a first-round RT-PCR of the TCR CDR3 employed the HTBI primer set. TCRdb re-analysed the multiplex PCR reads in MiXCR, keeping a single row per CDR3 protein. The table includes a few hundred thousand distinct CDR3 sequences, 40% to 50% detected once. Sequencing input: peripheral blood or thyroid tissue (not recorded which). Every receptor here comes from an adult woman with Graves' disease, either hyperthyroidism or ophthalmopathy (not recorded which).

The chain uses TRBV28 and TRBJ2-2; D is ambiguous. In germline, CDR1 is MDHEN, CDR2 SYDVKM. V lost 3 bases and J lost 5, with 10 bases in between. The CDR3 consists of 14 residues. Here the CDR3 reads CASSFSPGTGELFF. The CDR3 coding sequence is TGTGCCAGCAGTTTTTCCCCCGGGACCGGGGAGCTGTTTTTT.

The chain couples TRBV6-5 to TRBJ1-2; no reliable D call. From germline, CDR1 is MNHEY and CDR2 SVGAGI. There are 14 residues in the CDR3. V shed 7 bases and J shed 6 bases, with 18 bases lying between them. CDR3 DNA: TGTGCCAGCATGCTACGGGTCGGCGGCCATGGCTACACCTTC. The encoded protein is CASMLRVGGHGYTF.

V and J are TRBV27 and TRBJ1-5, with D perhaps matching TRBD1 (5 bases). Trimming shortened V by 7 bases and J by 3 bases, and 13 bases separated the two germline ends. The CDR3 contains 14 residues. From germline, CDR1 is MNHEY and CDR2 SMNVEV (reference sequence). This CDR3 reads CASKQGSLNQPQHF. The DNA of the CDR3 is TGTGCCAGCAAGCAGGGCTCGCTCAATCAGCCCCAGCATTTT.

This chain connects TRBV5-4 to TRBJ2-5; no clear D. Trimming left V 1 base short and J 4 bases short, with 8 bases between. Germline V lookup: CDR1 SGHNT, CDR2 YYREEE (reference sequence). The CDR3 has 13 residues. The CDR3 bases are TGTGCCAGCAGCTTGCTAGGTCTAGAGACCCAGTACTTC. It is translated as CASSLLGLETQYF.

V is TRBV12-3 or TRBV12-4 and J is TRBJ2-7; no reliable D call. Trimming took off 2 bases at V and 4 bases at J, with 15 bases between the two ends. The CDR3 loop spans 15 amino acids. CDR3 in amino acids: CASSLRQKFAYEQYF. The CDR3 DNA sequence: TGTGCCAGCAGTTTAAGGCAGAAATTCGCTTACGAGCAGTACTTC.

This clonotype was found many times. The J gene is TRBJ1-1, the V gene TRBV20-1; D is unresolved. Trimming took 2 bases from V and 7 from J, leaving 8 bases between them. CDR3 length: 11 amino acids. Germline V CDR1 and CDR2: DFQATT, SNEGSKA (reference sequence). The CDR3, as DNA: TGCAGTGCTAGACACTACTTTGAAGCTTTCTTT. Translation: CSARHYFEAFF.

The gene calls are TRBV9 and TRBJ2-7; 7 nucleotides agree with TRBD2. The CDR3 has 14 amino acids. Per germline, CDR1 SGDLS and CDR2 YYNGEE. Unmatched junction bases numbered 9, after V lost 4 bases and J lost 5 bases. The CDR3 bases are TGTGCCAGCAGCCCCGAGCGGGATCACGACGAGCAGTACTTC. It specifies CASSPERDHDEQYF.

This clonotype has only a few counts. V usage is TRBV4-2 and J usage is TRBJ2-2; D is unresolved. V lost 6 bases and J lost 6, with 17 bases in between. Germline-derived CDR1 and CDR2 are LGHNA and YNFKEQ. The length of the CDR3 is 15 residues. The CDR3 protein is CASRWISSNAGELFF. The CDR3 DNA reads as TGTGCCAGCAGGTGGATCTCATCCAATGCCGGGGAGCTGTTTTTT.

Written as DNA, the CDR3 is TGTGCCAGCAGTTTCGAATCTGGACAATCTTTACTGAACACTGAAGCTTTCTTT. It translates to CASSFESGQSLLNTEAFF. The chain couples TRBV6-6 to TRBJ1-1, with D tentatively TRBD1 (5 bases). V gave up 4 bases and J gave up 0 bases, with 21 bases separating them. The CDR3 is 18 amino acids. Germline lookup yields CDR1 MNHNY and CDR2 SVGAGI (reference sequence).

The chain couples TRBV14 to TRBJ2-7, with a tentative D call TRBD2 (5 bases). CDR1 and CDR2 (germline): SGHDN, FVKESK. V shed 2 bases and J shed 3 bases, with 17 bases lying between them. The CDR3 is 16 amino acids. CDR3 amino acids: CASSQPLGSGSYEQYF. The CDR3 DNA reads as TGTGCCAGCAGCCAACCCTTGGGGAGCGGAAGCTACGAGCAGTACTTC.

The V call is TRBV6-2 or TRBV6-3, the J call TRBJ1-2; D remains ambiguous. CDR1 is MNHEY and CDR2 is SVGEGT in the germline V gene. V dropped 2 bases and J dropped 3 bases, with 10 bases sitting between them. The CDR3 has 14 amino acids. CDR3 nucleotide sequence: TGTGCCAGCAGTTACCGCTCAGGAGACTATGGCTACACCTTC. This encodes CASSYRSGDYGYTF.

The V and J genes are TRBV6-4 and TRBJ1-1; the D is unclear. The V gene's germline CDR1 is MRHNA and CDR2 SNTAGT. V was cut by 0 bases and J by 6 bases, with 8 bases left in between. The CDR3 runs to 13 residues. Written as DNA, the CDR3 is TGTGCCAGCAGTGACTCCGAGGGTGCTGAAGCTTTCTTT. Protein sequence: CASSDSEGAEAFF.

This chain uses TRBV15 with TRBJ2-3, with TRBD1 matching 10 bases. In germline, CDR1 is LNHNV, CDR2 YYDKDF (reference sequence). CDR3 length: 16 residues. With V trimmed by 0 bases and J by 5 bases, 5 bases remained unmatched. CDR3 residues: CATSRDRQGAKDTQYF. In DNA form, the CDR3 reads TGTGCCACCAGCAGAGATCGACAGGGGGCCAAAGATACGCAGTATTTT.

There are many counts of this clonotype. The chain uses TRBV10-3 and TRBJ1-2, with a weak D call TRBD1 (6 bases). Deletions cut 4 bases from V and 5 bases from J, with 23 bases between. Germline CDR1 is ENHRY and CDR2 is SYGVKD. The CDR3 is 17 amino acids. The CDR3, as DNA: TGTGCCATCAGTGCCCGACAGGCTTCCCCAGGTTCTTATGGCTACACCTTC. Its translation is CAISARQASPGSYGYTF.

This clonotype turned up a few times. The chain joins TRBV10-1 to TRBJ1-1; tentative D call: TRBD1 (5 bases). Germline CDR1 WNHNN, CDR2 SYGVQD (reference sequence). The CDR3 loop spans 11 amino acids. V dropped 2 bases and J dropped 9 bases, with 7 bases sitting between them. The CDR3, as DNA: TGCGCCAGCAGTGAGGCAGGGAAAGCTTTCTTT. Residues: CASSEAGKAFF.

The genes are TRBV7-3 and TRBJ1-1, with D perhaps TRBD1 (5 bases). The CDR3 extends over 15 amino acids. The V end lost 6 bases, the J end lost 1 base, and 15 bases lay between the germline ends. Germline loops: CDR1 SGHTA, CDR2 FQGTGA. CDR3 protein: CASSLDGTGNTEAFF. The DNA of the CDR3 is TGTGCCAGCAGTTTAGACGGCACAGGGAACACTGAAGCTTTCTTT.

The chain has TRBV11-2 and TRBJ2-7, with D unresolved. The V gene's germline CDR1 is SGHAT and CDR2 FQNNGV. V was pared by 2 bases and J by 3 bases, with 8 bases between. CDR3 length equals 13 residues. This chain's CDR3 is CASSLMHSYEQYF. In DNA form, the CDR3 reads TGTGCCAGCAGCTTAATGCACAGCTACGAGCAGTACTTC. Complete variable domain (other parts from reference TRBV11-2 and TRBJ2-7): EAGVAQSPRYKIIEKRQSVAFWCNPISGHATLYWYQQILGQGPKLLIQFQNNGVVDDSQLPKDRFSAERLKGVDSTLKIQPAKLEDSAVYLCASSLMHSYEQYFGPGTRLTVT.

The table lists this clonotype with a few counts. V is TRBV7-8 and J is TRBJ1-5; 8 nucleotides align to TRBD1. The V and J ends lost 5 bases and 7 bases, in that order; junction bases with no gene match: 10. Germline-derived CDR1 and CDR2 are SGHVS and FQNEAQ. The CDR3 spans 15 residues. The CDR3 reads CASSQDGTGRQPQHF. As DNA, the CDR3 is TGTGCCAGCAGCCAAGACGGGACAGGTAGACAGCCCCAGCATTTT.

This clonotype was detected a few times. This chain's CDR3 is CASSQDPGSWDNSPLHF. The CDR3 nucleotides read TGTGCCAGCAGCCAAGATCCAGGGAGCTGGGATAATTCACCCCTCCACTTT. J is TRBJ1-6 and V is TRBV4-2; tentatively, D is TRBD1 (5 bases). Germline CDR1 and CDR2: LGHNA and YNFKEQ. CDR3 length equals 17 residues. The V gene lost 0 bases and the J gene lost 5 bases, with 14 bases spanning the gap.

This chain uses TRBV7-9 with TRBJ2-7, with 7 positions matching TRBD2. This CDR3 is 15 amino acids long. The J segment lost 2 bases and the V segment lost 6 bases, leaving 10 bases of the junction unmatched. Germline V gives CDR1 SEHNR, CDR2 FQNEAQ (reference sequence). For the CDR3, the DNA is TGTGCCAGCAGACGCATTCCGGGACTACCCTACGAGCAGTACTTC. Its translation: CASRRIPGLPYEQYF.

V is TRBV28 and J is TRBJ1-3; D is undetermined. Germline CDR1 is MDHEN and CDR2 is SYDVKM. The CDR3 is 17 amino acids. V was cut by 3 bases and J by 0 bases, with 15 bases left in between. CDR3 bases: TGTGCCAGCAGTTTCCTAAAGGGTTCCCTCTCTGGAAACACCATATATTTT. Translation: CASSFLKGSLSGNTIYF.

The V gene is TRBV10-2, the J gene TRBJ2-5; 9 positions match TRBD2. CDR3 length: 18 amino acids. The V and J ends lost 0 bases and 5 bases, in that order; junction bases with no gene match: 13. Germline loops: CDR1 WSHSY, CDR2 SAAADI. The CDR3 spells CASSESPGSGSTSETQYF. The CDR3 coding sequence is TGCGCCAGCAGTGAGTCCCCTGGTAGCGGGAGTACCTCTGAGACCCAGTACTTC.

This clonotype was found once. The chain employs TRBV28 and TRBJ1-5; D uncertain. V was trimmed by 5 bases and J by 4 bases, leaving 21 bases between them. The germline gives CDR1 MDHEN, CDR2 SYDVKM. The CDR3 runs to 17 residues. The DNA of the CDR3 is TGTGCCAGCAGTCGTTCGGTGGGGATCTTTGAAAATCAGCCCCAGCATTTT. Translated: CASSRSVGIFENQPQHF.

This sequence joins TRBV12-3 or TRBV12-4 and TRBJ2-2; TRBD2 might be the D (6 bases). The CDR3 runs 12 residues. Trimming pared 6 bases from V and 13 bases from J, leaving 15 bases between. CDR3 amino acids: CASSPRVEGLFF. As DNA, the CDR3 is TGTGCCAGCAGCCCTAGGGTGGAGGGGCTGTTTTTT.

There are many counts of this clonotype. The chain has TRBV10-2 and TRBJ2-7; D possibly corresponds to TRBD1 (5 bases). CDR3 size: 12 residues. Germline CDR1 WSHSY, CDR2 SAAADI. Between the trimmed V and J ends, which lost 4 bases and 3 bases, there was a span of 7 bases. CDR3 sequence (DNA): TGCGCCAGCAGTGGGGGCGGCTACGAGCAGTACTTC. Translating gives CASSGGGYEQYF.

At least ten counts were recorded for this clonotype. The J gene is TRBJ2-2, the V gene TRBV7-2; D uncertain. Germline V gives CDR1 SGHTA, CDR2 FQGNSA. Deletions cut 0 bases from V and 7 bases from J, with 12 bases between. The CDR3 covers 15 residues. Here the CDR3 reads CASSLALVGVGELFF. The DNA for the CDR3 is TGTGCCAGCAGCTTAGCGCTGGTTGGTGTCGGGGAGCTGTTTTTT.

V gene TRBV7-2 combines with J gene TRBJ2-7; perhaps TRBD1 as D (5 bases). CDR3 size: 15 residues. The V end lost 6 bases, the J end lost 3 bases, and 18 bases lay between the germline ends. Germline values: CDR1 SGHTA, CDR2 FQGNSA. CDR3 loop: CASSLPGRVHYEQYF. In DNA, the CDR3 is TGTGCCAGCAGTTTACCCGGCAGGGTTCACTACGAGCAGTACTTC.

Many counts were recorded for this clonotype. The V call is TRBV11-2, the J call TRBJ2-7; D uncertain. There are 12 residues in the CDR3. V lost 3 bases to trimming and J lost 4 bases, with 7 bases between them. Germline V gene data show CDR1 as SGHAT and CDR2 as FQNNGV. The CDR3 region has the DNA TGTGCCAGCAGCTTTGTGGGTTACGAGCAGTACTTC. Translation: CASSFVGYEQYF.

This clonotype was detected ten times or more. Germline and junction disagree at one end, which may indicate a read error. The genes are TRBV7-2 and TRBJ1-1, with D perhaps matching TRBD1 (6 bases). CDR3 size: 13 residues. Germline lookup yields CDR1 SGHTA and CDR2 FQGNSA. CDR3 DNA sequence: TGCGCCAGCAGCTTTACAGGGTCCACTGAAGCTTTCTTT. Encoded protein: CASSFTGSTEAFF.

The chain couples TRBV15 to TRBJ2-7, with D possibly being TRBD1 or TRBD2 (5 bases each). The CDR3 consists of 13 residues. V was clipped by 3 bases and J by 2 bases, with 8 bases between them. Germline assignment: CDR1 LNHNV and CDR2 YYDKDF (reference sequence). The CDR3 coding sequence is TGTGCCACCAGCAGGACGGGACCCTACGAGCAGTACTTC. It specifies CATSRTGPYEQYF. The variable domain in full, completed from reference TRBV15 and TRBJ2-7, reads DAMVIQNPRYQVTQFGKPVTLSCSQTLNHNVMYWYQQKSSQAPKLLFHYYDKDFNNEADTPDNFQSRRPNTSFCFLDIRSPGLGDTAMYLCATSRTGPYEQYFGPGTRLTVT.